The 5 T cell receptor beta chains in this list originate from one sample, sequenced in a study of graft-versus-host responses after intestinal transplantation. Intraepithelial plus lamina propria lymphocytes were released by processing graft tissue. Here immunoSEQ multiplex PCR was the method, and the copy in TCRdb shows in-frame clones only, minus some. The sample records over 7,500 clones, approximately 70% being singletons. Sequences were derived from ileum tissue, sampled 450 to 470 days after transplant. Receptors originate from a human patient who received an intestinal transplant, so some T cells may come from the graft donor.

This clone has only a few counts. The V and J genes are TRBV29-1 and TRBJ2-1; D tentatively reads TRBD1 or TRBD2 (5 bases each). Germline lookup yields CDR1 SQVTM and CDR2 ANQGSEA. V lost 4 bases and J lost 6, with 16 bases in between. The CDR3 length is 14 residues. The chain's CDR3 is CSVAGKWRINEQFF. CDR3 nucleotides: TGCAGCGTTGCAGGGAAATGGAGGATCAATGAGCAGTTCTTC.

This clone was detected a few times. This chain connects TRBV7-9 to TRBJ2-5; the D gene is possibly TRBD2 (6 bases). The CDR3 runs 15 residues. Trimming removed 0 bases at V and 5 bases at J, with 13 bases between. Germline lookup yields CDR1 SEHNR and CDR2 FQNEAQ (reference sequence). DNA of the CDR3: TGTGCCAGCAGCTTAGCGCTTGGACTATGGGAGACCCAGTACTTC. It encodes CASSLALGLWETQYF. The full variable domain, completed using reference TRBV7-9 and TRBJ2-5, is DTGVSQNPRHKITKRGQNVTFRCDPISEHNRLYWYRQTLGQGPEFLTYFQNEAQLEKSRLLSDRFSAERPKGSFSTLEIQRTEQGDSAMYLCASSLALGLWETQYFGPGTRLLVL.

V gene TRBV11-3 combines with J gene TRBJ2-2, with D tentatively TRBD1 (5 bases). Per the germline V gene, CDR1 is SGHNT and CDR2 is YENEEA. CDR3 length: 16 residues. V lost 5 bases to trimming and J lost 2 bases, with 15 bases between them. The CDR3 region has the DNA TGTGCCAGCAGCGGGGCCGTTACTCCTAACACCGGGGAGCTGTTTTTT. This encodes CASSGAVTPNTGELFF.

This chain connects TRBV29-1 to TRBJ2-3; 7 bases align to TRBD1. The CDR3 runs 15 residues. Germline assignment: CDR1 SQVTM and CDR2 ANQGSEA. Unmatched junction bases numbered 9, after V lost 4 bases and J lost 2 bases. The CDR3 region has the DNA TGCAGCGTTGTGACGGACAGGACCTACACAGATACGCAGTATTTT. Translated, it gives CSVVTDRTYTDTQYF.

J is TRBJ1-2 and V is TRBV5-1; 7 bases are a match to TRBD1. The length of the CDR3 is 14 residues. V lost 2 bases, J lost 1 base, and 2 bases stayed unmatched. The germline gives CDR1 SGHRS, CDR2 YFSETQ. The CDR3 sequence is CASSFTGVNYGYTF. CDR3 DNA: TGCGCCAGCAGCTTTACAGGGGTTAACTATGGCTACACCTTC.